These 15 T cell receptor beta chains were all obtained from the same sample, sequenced in a study of T cells in Graves' hyperthyroidism and ophthalmopathy. Amplification of TCR beta CDR3 regions used RNA as the template. TCR CDR3 regions were first amplified by RT-PCR with HTBI primers. TCRdb reprocessed the multiplex PCR reads with MiXCR, giving one entry per CDR3 protein. The table records under 400,000 distinct CDR3 sequences, less than 15% of them present only once. Sequencing was performed on blood. These receptors were collected from a woman aged 18 to 35 with Graves' hyperthyroidism.

This clonotype has ten or more counts. The genes are TRBV18 and TRBJ1-1, with TRBD1 matching over 7 bases. The CDR3 contains 16 residues. The J segment lost 1 base and the V segment lost 3 bases, leaving 8 bases of the junction unmatched. Germline V gene lookup returns CDR1 KGHSH and CDR2 LQKENI. The CDR3 region is CASSPFWDRANTEAFF. For the CDR3, the DNA is TGTGCCAGCTCACCTTTTTGGGACAGAGCGAACACTGAAGCTTTCTTT.

At least ten counts were recorded for this clonotype. The J gene is TRBJ1-2, the V gene TRBV6-1, with D unresolved. The length of the CDR3 is 15 residues. Germline CDR1 and CDR2: MNHNS and SASEGT. Trimming left V 6 bases short and J 3 bases short, with 17 bases between. CDR3 loop: CASRVVRPVYYGYTF. The CDR3 DNA follows: TGTGCCAGCAGAGTCGTGCGGCCTGTGTACTATGGCTACACCTTC.

The chain employs TRBV27 and TRBJ1-6; TRBD1 matches 9 bases. The germline CDR1 and CDR2 sequences are MNHEY and SMNVEV (reference sequence). After removal of 6 bases from V and 8 bases from J, the junction contained 5 bases not matched to a gene. This CDR3 spans 14 amino acids. CDR3 residues: CASSPDRGHSPLHF. In nucleotides, the CDR3 is TGTGCCAGCAGCCCGGACAGGGGTCATTCACCCCTCCACTTT.

This chain uses TRBV20-1 with TRBJ2-6; D not resolved. Between the trimmed V and J ends, which lost 6 bases and 0 bases, there was a span of 12 bases. The CDR3 extends over 15 amino acids. The germline V gene encodes CDR1 DFQATT and CDR2 SNEGSKA (reference sequence). In nucleotides, the CDR3 is TGCAGTGCCCCCGGTCTATTCTCTGGGGCCAACGTCCTGACTTTC. This translates into CSAPGLFSGANVLTF.

The chain has TRBV6-1 and TRBJ1-5, with a weak D call TRBD1 (6 bases). The germline V gene has CDR1 MNHNS and CDR2 SASEGT. The CDR3 is 14 residues long. V lost 10 bases and J 0 bases, leaving 13 bases between the germline ends. The CDR3 coding sequence is TGTGCCAACAGGGAACGCGGTAGCAATCAGCCCCAGCATTTT. This sequence encodes CANRERGSNQPQHF.

This clonotype has ten or more counts. The chain employs TRBV28 and TRBJ2-3; perhaps TRBD2 as D (6 bases). Trimming took off 5 bases at V and 2 bases at J, with 11 bases between the two ends. The CDR3 sequence is 14 residues long. The germline gives CDR1 MDHEN, CDR2 SYDVKM. DNA for the CDR3: TGTGCCAGCAGTCCCCCGGGACTCACAGATACGCAGTATTTT. Encoded protein: CASSPPGLTDTQYF.

This chain links TRBV27 with TRBJ2-7; TRBD2 is a possible D gene (6 bases). The V gene's germline CDR1 is MNHEY and CDR2 SMNVEV (reference sequence). The germline V and J ends were trimmed by 5 bases and 5 bases, with 13 bases remaining between them. The CDR3 runs 13 residues. The CDR3 is CASSPLTSNEQYF. In DNA form, the CDR3 reads TGTGCCAGCAGTCCGCTAACTAGCAACGAGCAGTACTTC.

This clonotype was seen repeatedly, ten times or more. The chain combines TRBV20-1 with TRBJ1-1, with D maybe TRBD1 (6 bases). This CDR3 has 14 residues. The ends were cut back, 5 bases at V and 1 base at J, with 14 bases in the middle. Germline CDR1 and CDR2: DFQATT and SNEGSKA (reference sequence). This CDR3 reads CSAFGGPTNTEAFF. CDR3 DNA: TGCAGTGCTTTTGGGGGGCCGACGAACACTGAAGCTTTCTTT.

This clonotype was seen at least ten times. The gene calls are TRBV3-1 and TRBJ1-5; no clear D gene. With 4 bases removed from V and 5 bases from J, the gap between germline ends came to 15 bases. This CDR3 is built from 15 residues. Germline loops: CDR1 LGHDT, CDR2 YNNKEL (reference sequence). The CDR3 reads CASSLSLRGYQPQHF. CDR3 in DNA: TGTGCCAGCAGCCTCTCACTCCGGGGTTATCAGCCCCAGCATTTT.

This clonotype was observed many times. This chain joins TRBV5-6 and TRBJ1-5; unclear D gene. The CDR3 has 14 amino acids. Germline values: CDR1 SGHDT, CDR2 YYEEEE. The V and J ends lost 2 bases and 5 bases respectively, with 11 bases between them. CDR3 in DNA: TGTGCCAGCAGCTTCTCGGGGTCCTATCAGCCCCAGCATTTT. It is translated as CASSFSGSYQPQHF.

The rearrangement joins TRBV9 to TRBJ2-3; 13 nucleotides line up with TRBD2. This CDR3 is built from 17 residues. Germline loops: CDR1 SGDLS, CDR2 YYNGEE. Germline trimming cut 3 bases from V and 3 bases from J; bases unmatched to any gene: 7. CDR3 DNA: TGTGCCAGCAGCGCCACGTCGACTAGCGGGAGGACAGATACGCAGTATTTT. The encoded protein is CASSATSTSGRTDTQYF.

In its sample, this clonotype was seen many times. The chain uses TRBV2 and TRBJ2-3; D tentatively fits TRBD1 or TRBD2 (5 bases each). The CDR3 is 12 residues long. Germline V CDR1 and CDR2: SNHLY, FYNNEI. The V end was cut by 6 bases, the J end by 7 bases, with 11 bases between. CDR3 bases: TGTGCCAGCAGGGGGGAAAAGAATACGCAGTATTTT. Residues: CASRGEKNTQYF.

This clonotype was detected many times. The CDR3 here is CASKRVQRTDTQYF. The CDR3 DNA follows: TGTGCCAGCAAACGAGTCCAGCGCACAGATACGCAGTATTTT. V usage is TRBV6-1 and J usage is TRBJ2-3; D is undetermined. Per the germline V gene, CDR1 is MNHNS and CDR2 is SASEGT. The germline V and J ends were trimmed by 7 bases and 1 base, with 12 bases remaining between them. This CDR3 is built from 14 residues.

In this sample, this clonotype turned up a few times. This chain connects TRBV19 to TRBJ2-2; no clear D gene. The CDR3 length is 16 residues. Germline-derived CDR1 and CDR2 are LNHDA and SQIVND (reference sequence). V dropped 2 bases and J dropped 0 bases, with 10 bases sitting between them. The CDR3 reads CASSISWATNTGELFF. As DNA, the CDR3 is TGTGCCAGTAGTATATCGTGGGCTACGAACACCGGGGAGCTGTTTTTT.

This clonotype was seen repeatedly, ten times or more. The chain recombines TRBV7-8 with TRBJ1-2, with D possibly matching TRBD1 (6 bases). The CDR3 contains 15 residues. Per the germline V gene, CDR1 is SGHVS and CDR2 is FQNEAQ. V shed 0 bases and J shed 5 bases, with 13 bases lying between them. CDR3 region: CASSLAPRGGYGYTF. The CDR3 coding sequence is TGTGCCAGCAGCTTAGCCCCCAGGGGTGGGTATGGCTACACCTTC.